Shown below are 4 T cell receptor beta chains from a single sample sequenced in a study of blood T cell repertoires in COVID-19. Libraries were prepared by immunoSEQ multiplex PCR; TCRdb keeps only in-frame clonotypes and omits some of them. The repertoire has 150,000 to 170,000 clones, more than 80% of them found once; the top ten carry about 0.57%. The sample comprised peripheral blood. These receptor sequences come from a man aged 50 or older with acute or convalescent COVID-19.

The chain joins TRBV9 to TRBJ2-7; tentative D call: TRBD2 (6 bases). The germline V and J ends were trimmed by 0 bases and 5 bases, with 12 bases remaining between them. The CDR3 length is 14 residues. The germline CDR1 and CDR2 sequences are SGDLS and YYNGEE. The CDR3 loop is CASSVAPGSDEQYF. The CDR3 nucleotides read TGTGCCAGCAGCGTAGCTCCCGGGAGTGACGAGCAGTACTTC.

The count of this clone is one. CDR3 loop: CASSGGTGSSYNEQFF. In DNA form, the CDR3 reads TGTGCCAGCTCAGGAGGGACAGGGAGCTCCTACAATGAGCAGTTCTTC. J is TRBJ2-1 and V is TRBV18; 9 bases align to TRBD1. The germline V gene has CDR1 KGHSH and CDR2 LQKENI. V trimming: 5 bases; J trimming: 0 bases; junction bases outside the gene matches: 5. The CDR3 extends over 16 amino acids.

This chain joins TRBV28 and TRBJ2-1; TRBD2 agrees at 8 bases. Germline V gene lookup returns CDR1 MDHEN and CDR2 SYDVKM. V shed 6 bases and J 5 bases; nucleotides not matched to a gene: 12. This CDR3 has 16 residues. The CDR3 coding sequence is TGTGCCAGCAGCCAACTTGGGGGCGGGGGGCACAATGAGCAGTTCTTC. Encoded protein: CASSQLGGGGHNEQFF. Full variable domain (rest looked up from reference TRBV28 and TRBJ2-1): DVKVTQSSRYLVKRTGEKVFLECVQDMDHENMFWYRQDPGLGLRLIYFSYDVKMKEKGDIPEGYSVSREKKERFSLILESASTNQTSMYLCASSQLGGGGHNEQFFGPGTRLTVL.

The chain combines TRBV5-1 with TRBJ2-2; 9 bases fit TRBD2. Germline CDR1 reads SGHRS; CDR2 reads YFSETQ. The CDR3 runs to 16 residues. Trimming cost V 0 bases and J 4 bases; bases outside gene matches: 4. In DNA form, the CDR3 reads TGCGCCAGCAGCTTGGAAGCTAGCGGGATCACCGGGGAGCTGTTTTTT. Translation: CASSLEASGITGELFF.